This passage covers 32 T cell receptor beta chains from one sample sequenced in a study of cytomegalovirus exposure and HLA in healthy donors. With 60 Vbeta and 13 Jbeta primers, the PCR was carried out. Measured with immunoSEQ multiplex PCR; TCRdb has only the in-frame clones, and not every one. The repertoire holds some 170,000 clones, with about three quarters as singletons. Sequenced material: PBMCs. The receptors come from a man between 35 and 55 years old in good health and CMV-seropositive.

The chain is built from TRBV27 and TRBJ2-7, with 8 bases matching TRBD1. Germline V CDR1 and CDR2: MNHEY, SMNVEV (reference sequence). The CDR3 sequence is 14 residues long. The V and J ends lost 4 bases and 3 bases, in that order; junction bases with no gene match: 5. In nucleotides, the CDR3 is TGTGCCAGCAGTTCTTCCGGGACAGGCTACGAGCAGTACTTC. Residues: CASSSSGTGYEQYF.

The chain couples TRBV5-1 to TRBJ1-1; the D gene is possibly TRBD1 (6 bases). This CDR3 is built from 14 residues. V lost 7 bases and J lost 1, with 14 bases in between. The germline V gene encodes CDR1 SGHRS and CDR2 YFSETQ. The DNA for the CDR3 is TGCGCCAGCTCCCCCGGGACAACGAACACTGAAGCTTTCTTT. The encoded protein is CASSPGTTNTEAFF.

The V call is TRBV11-3, the J call TRBJ2-1, with a weak D call TRBD1 (5 bases). The CDR3 has 17 amino acids. Trimming left V 7 bases short and J 5 bases short, with 24 bases between. The germline CDR1 and CDR2 sequences are SGHNT and YENEEA. The CDR3, as DNA: TGTGCCAGCACCCAGGGTACAGGATCGTTCTTTAACAATGAGCAGTTCTTC. Protein: CASTQGTGSFFNNEQFF.

V is TRBV4-1 and J is TRBJ2-7; tentative D call: TRBD1 (6 bases). Trimming cost V 4 bases and J 2 bases, with 12 bases left between them. CDR3 length: 14 residues. In germline, CDR1 is MGHRA, CDR2 YSYEKL. DNA of the CDR3: TGCGCCAGCAGCCGGACAGCAGGGGCCTACGAGCAGTACTTC. Translated: CASSRTAGAYEQYF.

This clone was observed once. This rearrangement joins TRBV7-8 to TRBJ1-2; D uncertain. The CDR3 runs to 15 residues. Germline values: CDR1 SGHVS, CDR2 FQNEAQ. Trimming stripped 0 bases from V and 5 bases from J, with 13 bases between. CDR3 DNA sequence: TGTGCCAGCAGCTTAGCAGAGCAACCCCAATATGGCTACACCTTC. This codes for CASSLAEQPQYGYTF.

The CDR3 protein is CASSLARTLSYEQYF. CDR3 bases: TGTGCCAGCAGCTTGGCTCGGACTCTCTCCTACGAGCAGTACTTC. The chain uses TRBV5-6 and TRBJ2-7; the D gene is possibly TRBD2 (5 bases). V dropped 0 bases and J dropped 0 bases, with 10 bases sitting between them. CDR1 SGHDT and CDR2 YYEEEE come from the germline V gene. The CDR3 totals 15 residues.

The J gene is TRBJ1-5, the V gene TRBV28, with D unresolved. From germline, CDR1 is MDHEN and CDR2 SYDVKM. CDR3 length equals 15 residues. Deletions cut 8 bases from V and 0 bases from J, with 14 bases between. The CDR3 loop reads CASLTPNPSNQPQHF. CDR3 bases: TGTGCCAGCCTGACACCGAACCCTAGCAATCAGCCCCAGCATTTT.

The chain links TRBV7-8 to TRBJ2-7, with TRBD2 identical over 9 bases. The CDR3 length is 16 residues. Germline assignment: CDR1 SGHVS and CDR2 FQNEAQ. V shed 1 base, J shed 7 bases, and the junction held 11 bases outside the gene matches. CDR3 in amino acids: CASSLGVAGDLREQYF. In DNA form, the CDR3 reads TGTGCCAGCAGCTTAGGGGTAGCGGGGGACCTGAGGGAGCAGTACTTC.

The chain joins TRBV2 to TRBJ2-7; TRBD2 aligns across 9 bases. V dropped 3 bases and J dropped 5; count of bases not matched to a gene: 11. The CDR3 spans 16 residues. Germline V gene lookup returns CDR1 SNHLY and CDR2 FYNNEI. CDR3 amino acids: CASSDAVLAGKHEQYF. CDR3 coding DNA: TGTGCCAGCAGTGACGCGGTTCTAGCGGGAAAGCACGAGCAGTACTTC.

The chain carries TRBV5-1 and TRBJ2-1; 7 bases match TRBD2. Germline loops: CDR1 SGHRS, CDR2 YFSETQ. V lost 3 bases, J lost 4 bases, and 7 bases stayed unmatched. The CDR3 runs to 15 residues. The CDR3 reads CASSSASGAYNEQFF. The CDR3 region has the DNA TGCGCCAGCAGCTCAGCTAGCGGAGCATACAATGAGCAGTTCTTC.

The chain joins TRBV6-5 to TRBJ2-5; weak D call: TRBD1 (5 bases). The length of the CDR3 is 14 residues. Trimming cost V 8 bases and J 1 base, with 14 bases left between them. Germline V lookup: CDR1 MNHEY, CDR2 SVGAGI. The CDR3 here is CASDPWGSQETQYF. CDR3 DNA: TGTGCCAGCGATCCTTGGGGCTCCCAAGAGACCCAGTACTTC.

The chain employs TRBV15 and TRBJ2-5, with no clear D. The germline V gene has CDR1 LNHNV and CDR2 YYDKDF (reference sequence). The CDR3 spans 15 residues. Trimming stripped 0 bases from V and 1 base from J, with 9 bases between. The CDR3 nucleotides read TGTGCCACCAGCAGAGATCATCACTCCCAAGAGACCCAGTACTTC. Translated: CATSRDHHSQETQYF.

The V call is TRBV10-2, the J call TRBJ1-5; D is uncertain. CDR3 length: 12 residues. Germline V gene data show CDR1 as WSHSY and CDR2 as SAAADI. Trimming stripped 0 bases from V and 6 bases from J, with 3 bases between. DNA of the CDR3: TGCGCCAGCAGTGAGTCCGGTCAGCCCCAGCATTTT. Protein sequence: CASSESGQPQHF.

V gene TRBV6-1 combines with J gene TRBJ2-5; the D is unclear. The CDR3 is made up of 13 amino acids. Trimming stripped 2 bases from V and 0 bases from J, with 4 bases between. The germline CDR1 and CDR2 sequences are MNHNS and SASEGT. As DNA, the CDR3 is TGTGCCAGCAGTGAACCTAACCAAGAGACCCAGTACTTC. Translated, it gives CASSEPNQETQYF.

In this sample, this clone turned up a few times. The rearrangement uses TRBV4-2 and TRBJ2-7; 7 nucleotides line up with TRBD2. CDR1 and CDR2 (germline): LGHNA, YNFKEQ. This CDR3 contains 15 residues. V shed 4 bases, J shed 4 bases, and the junction held 10 bases outside the gene matches. CDR3: CASSPGEGGLYEQYF. CDR3 DNA sequence: TGTGCCAGCAGCCCGGGGGAGGGCGGATTGTACGAGCAGTACTTC.

This rearrangement joins TRBV5-1 to TRBJ2-5, with TRBD1 matching 7 bases. Trimming at V came to 4 bases and at J to 0 bases, leaving 3 bases not matched to a gene. CDR3 length: 14 amino acids. CDR1 is SGHRS and CDR2 is YFSETQ in the germline V gene. This chain's CDR3 is CASSRDSYQETQYF. Written as DNA, the CDR3 is TGCGCCAGCAGCAGGGACAGCTACCAAGAGACCCAGTACTTC.

The chain couples TRBV18 to TRBJ2-7, with D possibly matching TRBD1 (5 bases). Deletions cut 3 bases from V and 6 bases from J, with 9 bases between. CDR3 length: 12 residues. CDR1 and CDR2 from the germline V gene are KGHSH and LQKENI. The CDR3 nucleotides read TGTGCCAGCTCACCGCGACAGCTCGAGCAGTACTTC. This translates into CASSPRQLEQYF. Looking up the rest from reference TRBV18 and TRBJ2-7 gives the full variable domain: NAGVMQNPRHLVRRRGQEARLRCSPMKGHSHVYWYRQLPEEGLKFMVYLQKENIIDESGMPKERFSAEFPKEGPSILRIQQVVRGDSAAYFCASSPRQLEQYFGPGTRLTVT.

The genes are TRBV2 and TRBJ1-1, with D possibly being TRBD1 (6 bases). The germline gives CDR1 SNHLY, CDR2 FYNNEI. The CDR3 spans 15 residues. The germline V and J ends were trimmed by 1 base and 1 base, with 10 bases remaining between them. CDR3 region: CASSEGTGSNTEAFF. For the CDR3, the DNA is TGTGCCAGCAGTGAAGGAACAGGGTCGAACACTGAAGCTTTCTTT.

J is TRBJ2-7 and V is TRBV4-2; 10 nucleotides align to TRBD2. V dropped 1 base and J dropped 0; count of bases not matched to a gene: 3. Looked up from germline, CDR1 is LGHNA and CDR2 is YNFKEQ. The CDR3 is 16 residues long. The CDR3 DNA reads TGTGCCAGCAGCCAAGCTGGGACTAGCGCCTCCTACGAGCAGTACTTC. This sequence encodes CASSQAGTSASYEQYF.

This chain joins TRBV5-6 and TRBJ1-2, with D possibly matching TRBD1 (6 bases). Germline CDR1 and CDR2: SGHDT and YYEEEE. The CDR3 covers 12 residues. Trimming cost V 6 bases and J 4 bases, with 10 bases left between them. The CDR3 protein is CASTTGTYGYTF. In nucleotides, the CDR3 is TGTGCCAGCACTACAGGGACCTATGGCTACACCTTC.

For the CDR3, the DNA is TGTGCCAGCAGCCAAGGGGCTAGCGGGGCTAGCACAGATACGCAGTATTTT. It specifies CASSQGASGASTDTQYF. This chain joins TRBV4-2 and TRBJ2-3; 9 bases are shared with TRBD2. The CDR3 consists of 17 residues. The J segment lost 0 bases and the V segment lost 1 base, leaving 5 bases of the junction unmatched. Per the germline V gene, CDR1 is LGHNA and CDR2 is YNFKEQ.

The V call is TRBV6-1, the J call TRBJ2-7; a weak D match, TRBD2 (6 bases). CDR3 size: 14 residues. CDR1 and CDR2 from the germline V gene are MNHNS and SASEGT. The V and J ends lost 6 bases and 4 bases respectively, with 16 bases between them. The CDR3, as DNA: TGTGCCAGCAGGGAACTAGCCGGAGCGTACGAGCAGTACTTC. Translating gives CASRELAGAYEQYF.

This chain joins TRBV28 and TRBJ2-7; no clear D gene. The ends were cut back, 4 bases at V and 0 bases at J, with 16 bases in the middle. The length of the CDR3 is 16 residues. Germline V CDR1 and CDR2: MDHEN, SYDVKM. The CDR3 bases are TGTGCCAGCAGTTCCCCAGGATCCCATTTCTCCTACGAGCAGTACTTC. Protein: CASSSPGSHFSYEQYF.

V usage is TRBV5-6 and J usage is TRBJ2-7; TRBD2 matches at 11 bases. Germline V gives CDR1 SGHDT, CDR2 YYEEEE. V shed 0 bases, J shed 4 bases, and the junction held 3 bases outside the gene matches. The CDR3 sequence is 15 residues long. Here the CDR3 DNA reads TGTGCCAGCAGCTTGGGACTAGCGGGGCTTTACGAGCAGTACTTC. Protein product: CASSLGLAGLYEQYF. The variable domain in full, with the rest retrieved from reference TRBV5-6 and TRBJ2-7, is DAGVTQSPTHLIKTRGQQVTLRCSPKSGHDTVSWYQQALGQGPQFIFQYYEEEERQRGNFPDRFSGHQFPNYSSELNVNALLLGDSALYLCASSLGLAGLYEQYFGPGTRLTVT.

The chain is built from TRBV5-1 and TRBJ1-5; no firm D call. The ends were cut back, 0 bases at V and 7 bases at J, with 8 bases in the middle. CDR3 length: 13 amino acids. Germline V gene sequence: CDR1 SGHRS, CDR2 YFSETQ. The CDR3 is CASSLDIGQPQHF. DNA for the CDR3: TGCGCCAGCAGCTTGGATATCGGGCAGCCCCAGCATTTT.

The chain combines TRBV11-1 with TRBJ1-2; D uncertain. V was cut by 3 bases and J by 8 bases, with 13 bases left in between. CDR3 length: 13 residues. The V gene's germline CDR1 is SGHAT and CDR2 FQDESV (reference sequence). Written as DNA, the CDR3 is TGTGCCAGCAGCTTGTCGAGCCGTCTGGGCTACACCTTC. Its protein product is CASSLSSRLGYTF.

The chain recombines TRBV5-1 with TRBJ2-1, with 7 bases that match TRBD1. From germline, CDR1 is SGHRS and CDR2 YFSETQ. The J segment lost 0 bases and the V segment lost 3 bases, leaving 3 bases of the junction unmatched. There are 15 residues in the CDR3. The CDR3 sequence is CASSSGQSSYNEQFF. The CDR3 region has the DNA TGCGCCAGCAGCTCGGGACAGAGCTCCTACAATGAGCAGTTCTTC.

The chain carries TRBV7-2 and TRBJ1-4; 9 bases are a match to TRBD1. Germline V gene data show CDR1 as SGHTA and CDR2 as FQGNSA. V was clipped by 1 base and J by 8 bases; unmatched bases: 2. CDR3 size: 14 residues. In DNA form, the CDR3 reads TGTGCCAGCAGCTTAGTGGGGACAGGGGAAAAACTGTTTTTT. Translated: CASSLVGTGEKLFF. The whole variable domain, filled in from reference TRBV7-2 and TRBJ1-4, reads GAGVSQSPSNKVTEKGKDVELRCDPISGHTALYWYRQSLGQGLEFLIYFQGNSAPDKSGLPSDRFSAERTGGSVSTLTIQRTQQEDSAVYLCASSLVGTGEKLFFGSGTQLSVL.

This clone was seen only once. The gene calls are TRBV30 and TRBJ2-7, with D tentatively TRBD2 (5 bases). This CDR3 is 11 amino acids long. CDR1 GTSNPN and CDR2 SVGIG come from the germline V gene (reference sequence). V was cut by 5 bases and J by 5 bases, with 10 bases left in between. The CDR3 here is CAWLVGNEQYF. The CDR3 DNA is TGTGCCTGGTTAGTCGGGAACGAGCAGTACTTC.

The rearrangement uses TRBV27 and TRBJ2-7; a possible D gene is TRBD2 (6 bases). The germline V gene encodes CDR1 MNHEY and CDR2 SMNVEV (reference sequence). This CDR3 region has 13 residues. V was clipped by 4 bases and J by 4 bases, with 11 bases between them. CDR3 in amino acids: CASSSGGNYEQYF. CDR3 sequence (DNA): TGTGCCAGCAGTTCCGGCGGGAATTACGAGCAGTACTTC.

J is TRBJ2-7 and V is TRBV5-4; TRBD2 agrees at 7 bases. The CDR3 is 14 residues long. V shed 1 base and J 2 bases; nucleotides not matched to a gene: 3. From germline, CDR1 is SGHNT and CDR2 YYREEE (reference sequence). CDR3 coding DNA: TGTGCCAGCAGCTTGTTGGGGGGGGCCTACGAGCAGTACTTC. Translation gives CASSLLGGAYEQYF. Combining the CDR3 with reference TRBV5-4 and TRBJ2-7 gives the whole variable domain ETGVTQSPTHLIKTRGQQVTLRCSSQSGHNTVSWYQQALGQGPQFIFQYYREEENGRGNFPPRFSGLQFPNYSSELNVNALELDDSALYLCASSLLGGAYEQYFGPGTRLTVT.

This chain links TRBV6-5 with TRBJ1-5; 11 bases are a match to TRBD1. Trimming cost V 6 bases and J 5 bases; bases outside gene matches: 6. The CDR3 loop spans 15 amino acids. Germline V gene data show CDR1 as MNHEY and CDR2 as SVGAGI. The CDR3 sequence is CASRLGTGGDQPQHF. The CDR3 nucleotides are TGTGCCAGCAGGCTAGGGACAGGGGGGGATCAGCCCCAGCATTTT.